The rows below give T cell receptor beta chains drawn from one sample of a study of cytotoxic CD8 clonotypes in ibrutinib-treated CLL. Data came from immunoSEQ multiplex PCR; TCRdb stores just in-frame clones and leaves some out. The sample yields about 310,000 clones, about 80% seen once. This specimen was PBMCs, taken before ibrutinib treatment. These receptor sequences come from a human donor with chronic lymphocytic leukemia. Each CDR3 is given with its conserved first and last residue. D genes are given only for firm matches. Expanded clones get a size class; other rows say once, few or many, or leave the size out.

d_call	j_call	clone_size	v_call	cdr3_aa	cdr3_nt
NA	TRBJ2-6	once	TRBV6-5	CASSYSRASGANVLTF	TGTGCCAGCAGTTACTCTAGGGCCTCTGGGGCCAACGTCCTGACTTTC
NA	TRBJ2-1	NA	TRBV19	CASSPTLASRNEQFF	TGTGCCAGTAGTCCCACACTAGCATCGAGGAATGAGCAGTTCTTC
NA	TRBJ1-2	NA	TRBV29-1	CSVDSPRQNYGYTF	TGCAGCGTTGATAGCCCGAGACAAAACTATGGCTACACCTTC
NA	TRBJ2-5	NA	TRBV4-3	CASSQGIKETQYF	TGCGCCAGCAGCCAGGGGATTAAAGAGACCCAGTACTTC
NA	TRBJ1-5	NA	TRBV7-9	CASSSRNQPQHF	TGTGCCAGCAGCTCGAGAAATCAGCCCCAGCATTTT
NA	TRBJ2-3	NA	TRBV6-5	CASRYRDSTDTQYF	TGTGCCAGCAGGTATAGGGACTCCACAGATACGCAGTATTTT
TRBD1	TRBJ2-5	few	TRBV12-5	CASVATGAPEETQYF	TGTGCTAGTGTCGCGACAGGGGCCCCCGAAGAGACCCAGTACTTC
NA	TRBJ1-5	once	TRBV5-1	CASSLGSGNQPQHF	TGCGCCAGCAGCTTGGGCTCAGGAAATCAGCCCCAGCATTTT
NA	TRBJ2-5	NA	TRBV13	CASSFSGTRNLETQYF	TGTGCCAGCAGCTTTAGTGGGACACGGAACTTAGAGACCCAGTACTTC
NA	TRBJ1-1	NA	TRBV7-2	CASSLARLNTEAFF	TGTGCCAGCAGCTTAGCGCGCTTGAACACTGAAGCTTTCTTT
NA	TRBJ2-3	few	TRBV29-1	CSVLSGGTDTQYF	TGCAGCGTTCTGTCAGGGGGCACAGATACGCAGTATTTT
NA	TRBJ1-3	NA	TRBV13	CASSLRSGNTIYF	TGTGCCAGCAGCTTGCGCTCTGGAAACACCATATATTTT
TRBD2	TRBJ2-3	NA	TRBV27	CASRVAGSFPDTQYF	TGTGCCAGCAGAGTAGCGGGCTCTTTCCCAGATACGCAGTATTTT
NA	TRBJ1-4	NA	TRBV7-2	CASSLLGEKLFF	TGTGCCAGCAGCTTATTGGGTGAAAAACTGTTTTTT
NA	TRBJ2-3	NA	TRBV30	CAWTRTVDTQYF	TGTGCCTGGACCAGGACGGTGGATACGCAGTATTTT
NA	TRBJ1-5	NA	TRBV7-8	CASSLDLGAGQINQPQHF	TGTGCCAGCAGCTTAGATTTGGGGGCTGGGCAGATCAATCAGCCCCAGCATTTT
TRBD1	TRBJ2-3	NA	TRBV2	CASSGTGSVDTQYF	TGTGCCAGCAGTGGGACAGGGAGCGTAGATACGCAGTATTTT
NA	TRBJ2-7	NA	TRBV6-1	CASSAARSSEQYF	TGTGCCAGCAGTGCGGCGAGGTCTTCCGAGCAGTACTTC
NA	TRBJ1-2	NA	TRBV11-2	CASSLPQGFYGYTF	TGTGCCAGCAGCTTACCCCAGGGCTTCTATGGCTACACCTTC
TRBD1	TRBJ1-2	NA	TRBV10-3	CAISEWDRGLSFYTF	TGTGCCATCAGTGAATGGGACAGGGGGCTGTCTTTCTACACCTTC
NA	TRBJ2-1	few	TRBV28	CASSPGTPNEQFF	TGTGCCAGCAGTCCCGGGACTCCCAATGAGCAGTTCTTC
NA	TRBJ2-2	NA	TRBV27	CASSFFGELFF	TGTGCCAGCAGTTTTTTCGGGGAGCTGTTTTTT
TRBD1	TRBJ1-2	NA	TRBV5-6	CASTVRDRDNYGYTF	TGTGCCAGCACGGTTAGGGACAGGGATAACTATGGCTACACCTTC
TRBD1	TRBJ1-1	NA	TRBV19	CASSTDRGFTEAFF	TGTGCCAGTAGTACTGACAGGGGGTTCACTGAAGCTTTCTTT
NA	TRBJ2-3	NA	TRBV5-1	CASSLSGDQTDTQYF	TGCGCCAGCAGCTTGTCAGGAGATCAAACAGATACGCAGTATTTT
NA	TRBJ1-5	NA	TRBV7-8	CASSLEGVYSNQPQHF	TGTGCCAGCAGCTTAGAGGGTGTTTATAGCAATCAGCCCCAGCATTTT
NA	TRBJ1-1	NA	TRBV5-1	CASSFTGLNTEAFF	TGCGCCAGCAGCTTTACAGGGTTGAACACTGAAGCTTTCTTT
NA	TRBJ2-1	few	TRBV27	CASSFVQKGEQFF	TGTGCCAGCAGTTTTGTGCAGAAGGGTGAGCAGTTCTTC
TRBD1	TRBJ1-2	NA	TRBV27	CASSSSGTGALGYGYTF	TGTGCCAGCAGTTCTTCCGGGACAGGGGCACTGGGCTATGGCTACACCTTC
TRBD2	TRBJ2-7	once	TRBV7-6	CASSSLAGASYEQYF	TGTGCCAGCAGCTCTCTAGCGGGAGCCTCCTACGAGCAGTACTTC
TRBD1	TRBJ2-1	once	TRBV6-6	CASRPTGGDGQFF	TGTGCCAGCAGACCAACAGGGGGCGACGGGCAGTTCTTC
NA	TRBJ2-2	NA	TRBV16	CASSQYKNTGELFF	TGTGCCAGCAGCCAATACAAGAACACCGGGGAGCTGTTTTTT
NA	TRBJ1-2	once	TRBV28	CASKGGGSGYGYTF	TGTGCCAGCAAAGGCGGGGGAAGCGGCTATGGCTACACCTTC
NA	TRBJ2-2	NA	TRBV7-8	CASSLRSGSNTGELFF	TGTGCCAGCAGCTTAAGGTCGGGATCGAACACCGGGGAGCTGTTTTTT
TRBD2	TRBJ2-3	few	TRBV4-2	CASSQELAGFTDTQYF	TGTGCCAGCAGCCAAGAACTAGCGGGATTCACAGATACGCAGTATTTT
NA	TRBJ2-7	NA	TRBV11-2	CASSGDTLRSPYEQYF	TGTGCCAGCAGCGGCGACACGCTCAGATCCCCTTACGAGCAGTACTTC
NA	TRBJ2-1	NA	TRBV5-1	CASSLTSGTINEQFF	TGCGCCAGCAGCTTGACGTCAGGAACTATTAATGAGCAGTTCTTC
NA	TRBJ1-2	NA	TRBV29-1	CSVGRDSLNYGYTF	TGCAGCGTTGGCCGGGACTCCCTGAACTATGGCTACACCTTC
TRBD1	TRBJ1-1	NA	TRBV4-1	CASSQHPTGNTEAFF	TGCGCCAGCAGCCAACATCCGACAGGGAATACTGAAGCTTTCTTT
NA	TRBJ2-7	few	TRBV7-9	CASSLTGRTYEQYF	TGTGCCAGCAGCTTGACAGGGAGGACCTACGAGCAGTACTTC
TRBD1	TRBJ1-2	NA	TRBV2	CASSDRGRGYTF	TGTGCCAGCAGTGACAGGGGGAGGGGCTACACCTTC
NA	TRBJ1-1	NA	TRBV4-3	CASSQDPQGVHTEAFF	TGCGCCAGCAGCCAAGATCCCCAGGGTGTGCACACTGAAGCTTTCTTT
NA	TRBJ1-1	NA	TRBV2	CASALGTEAFF	TGTGCCAGCGCTTTAGGGACTGAAGCTTTCTTT
TRBD1	TRBJ2-5	few	TRBV18	CASSRDRGETQYF	TGTGCCAGCTCTCGGGACAGAGGGGAGACCCAGTACTTC
TRBD1	TRBJ1-2	NA	TRBV2	CASSSTGTGYYGYTF	TGTGCCAGCAGTAGTACCGGGACAGGGTACTATGGCTACACCTTC
NA	TRBJ2-1	NA	TRBV2	CASTGDNEQFF	TGTGCCAGTACAGGAGACAATGAGCAGTTCTTC
NA	TRBJ1-1	NA	TRBV2	CASSDRVGNTEAFF	TGTGCCAGCAGTGACAGGGTGGGGAACACTGAAGCTTTCTTT
NA	TRBJ2-7	NA	TRBV6-1	CASSEISLGIYEQYF	TGTGCCAGCAGTGAAATCTCCTTGGGAATTTACGAGCAGTACTTC